This TCR beta chain was sequenced during a study of neurological immune-mediated disorders (dated by TCRdb to between 2018 and 2021). The study in broad terms: The study compared peripheral blood TCR-beta repertoires of HTLV-I-associated myelopathy (HAM/TSP) patients, multiple sclerosis patients and healthy controls using UMI-based sequencing. Longitudinal HAM/TSP and healthy donors were sampled at 3 time-points each (about 3-40 month intervals). The cohort was made up of some 70 subjects, consisting of 14 HAM/TSP patients, around 35 multiple sclerosis patients and 20 healthy controls. The 95 to 110 TCR-beta libraries covered PBMC samples along with longitudinal samples, technical triplicates, and paired sorted CD4+ and CD8+ T-cell subsets.

cDNA synthesis used template-switch 5'RACE with a primer carrying a 10-nucleotide random unique molecular identifier tagging each TCR transcript. Every sequencing run yielded over 160 million TCR-beta sequences covering 15-18 subjects. The RNeasy kit was used for extraction of total RNA. The KAPA Real-time Library Amplification kit was used to amplify TCR-beta VDJ regions with primers targeting the TCR constant region and the 5'RACE anchor. A first PCR added sample indexes and Illumina adaptors, after which a second PCR increased the library yield. After Ampure bead purification, the roughly 650 bp TCR product was size-selected on a 2% E-gel SizeSelection system. Before pooling, library quality was checked on a Bioanalyzer, concentration was measured with Qubit, and libraries were quantified with the Kapa Library Quantification kit. An Illumina HiSeq 2500 sequenced the libraries paired-end 2 x 150 bp. To increase sequence diversity, roughly 24-32% phiX was spiked into each library pool. Per the original workflow: The quality-filtered reads were processed with the UMI-based MiGEC pipeline, whose error correction step removed more than 85% of the raw TCR sequences. VDJ genes were aligned to IMGT germline references, and each clonotype was defined by a unique CDR3 amino acid sequence together with V-J genes. Clonal expansion, Shannon diversity and CDR3 relatedness were evaluated with VDJtools (CalcPairwiseDistances, ClusterSamples), while phylogenetic trees were built in CLCbio workbench. A clone was classed as expanded if it had 8 or more unique UMIs, a cutoff based on coefficient-of-variation modelling across technical triplicates. TCRdb itself trimmed the public reads at Q25 with fastp, ran MiXCR and retained productive beta chains. Duplicate CDR3 protein sequences are folded into a single record with the most common DNA and genes. The V and J calls here are based on TCRdb, not the publication. This sample is represented by about 49,000 distinct CDR3 sequences; 10% to 15% of them were singletons. The top ten clones comprise roughly 4.5% of the sample.

This specimen's time point label, interpreted: longitudinal time-point 2. For unsorted PBMC libraries, 2 million PBMCs were used after storage in RNAlater at -80 degrees C until RNA extraction. PBMCs were separated from peripheral blood using Ficoll-Hypaque density gradient centrifugation and then cryopreserved in liquid nitrogen. Sequences SGHAT (CDR1) and FQNNGV (CDR2) are obtained from the germline V gene. Trimming removed 6 bases from V and 3 bases from J, leaving 5 bases between the germline ends. The CDR3 covers 11 residues, taking in both the cysteine and the phenylalanine. Just the 33-base CDR3 DNA is kept, in frame starting at base 1. Results and caveats for the whole study, not just this receptor: TCR clonal expansion was greatest in HAM/TSP patients and smallest in MS patients, who ranked below even healthy controls. No identical CDR3 amino acid sequences were found to be shared among expanded clones across subjects, suggesting that TCR-beta repertoires were private in all groups.

As regards this clonotype: Its antigen is currently not known. It has no much larger one-base neighbor in the sample; base qualities were not kept.

The sample comprised PBMCs. The receptor's source is a male donor with HTLV-1-associated myelopathy (HAM/TSP). This chain is built from TRBV11-2 and TRBJ2-5; a confident D gene designation cannot be given. The CDR3 protein sequence reads: CASSIKETQYF. The DNA sequence follows: TGTGCCAGCAGTATCAAAGAGACCCAGTACTTC.